The 18 T cell receptor beta chains in this list originate from one sample, sequenced in a study of Ad26.COV2.S vaccination and SARS-CoV-2 variants. Some clones are missing from TCRdb's copy, which holds only in-frame ones; the method was immunoSEQ multiplex PCR. Of about 350,000 clones listed, about 91% were seen once; the top ten hold 3.9%. The specimen comprised peripheral blood, sampled after recovery from COVID-19. The receptors stem from a human donor who had recovered from COVID-19.

This clone was counted a few times. The chain has TRBV7-2 and TRBJ2-6; 7 bases are shared with TRBD1. Germline V gene data show CDR1 as SGHTA and CDR2 as FQGNSA. The CDR3 has 16 residues. J lost 0 bases, V lost 5 bases, and 4 bases had no gene match. The CDR3 nucleotides are TGTGCCAGCAGCCCACAGGGGAGCTCTGGGGCCAACGTCCTGACTTTC. Amino acids: CASSPQGSSGANVLTF. Drawing the rest from reference TRBV7-2 and TRBJ2-6, the complete variable domain is GAGVSQSPSNKVTEKGKDVELRCDPISGHTALYWYRQSLGQGLEFLIYFQGNSAPDKSGLPSDRFSAERTGGSVSTLTIQRTQQEDSAVYLCASSPQGSSGANVLTFGAGSRLTVL.

This chain uses TRBV19 with TRBJ2-3; 7 bases are a match to TRBD2. The germline gives CDR1 LNHDA, CDR2 SQIVND (reference sequence). Trimming at V came to 0 bases and at J to 4 bases, leaving 7 bases not matched to a gene. The CDR3 totals 16 residues. CDR3 DNA sequence: TGTGCCAGTAGTATAGATGGGGCGGGGGAGGCAGATACGCAGTATTTT. This translates into CASSIDGAGEADTQYF.

In DNA, the CDR3 is TGTGCCAGTAGTCTTCGGACAGGTACAGATACGCAGTATTTT. Translating gives CASSLRTGTDTQYF. This sequence joins TRBV19 and TRBJ2-3, with 7 bases lining up with TRBD1. J lost 3 bases, V lost 5 bases, and 5 bases had no gene match. The germline gives CDR1 LNHDA, CDR2 SQIVND (reference sequence). This CDR3 comprises 14 residues.

The chain is built from TRBV7-2 and TRBJ2-7, with 8 bases matching TRBD1. Germline values: CDR1 SGHTA, CDR2 FQGNSA. The CDR3 spans 14 residues. V was clipped by 4 bases and J by 0 bases; unmatched bases: 2. CDR3 amino acids: CASSSTGGSYEQYF. The CDR3 DNA reads as TGTGCCAGCAGCTCAACAGGGGGCTCCTACGAGCAGTACTTC.

The chain joins TRBV9 to TRBJ2-2; TRBD1 agrees at 8 bases. V was clipped by 3 bases and J by 4 bases; unmatched bases: 5. The CDR3 totals 15 residues. Per germline, CDR1 SGDLS and CDR2 YYNGEE. The CDR3 reads CASSARQGFTGELFF. CDR3 in DNA: TGTGCCAGCAGCGCACGACAGGGGTTCACCGGGGAGCTGTTTTTT. Full variable domain (remainder filled in from reference TRBV9 and TRBJ2-2): DSGVTQTPKHLITATGQRVTLRCSPRSGDLSVYWYQQSLDQGLQFLIQYYNGEERAKGNILERFSAQQFPDLHSELNLSSLELGDSALYFCASSARQGFTGELFFGEGSRLTVL.

This clone was counted a single time. V is TRBV7-9 and J is TRBJ2-1; no clear D gene. CDR1 SEHNR and CDR2 FQNEAQ come from the germline V gene (reference sequence). The CDR3 runs 15 residues. Between the trimmed V and J ends, which lost 3 bases and 0 bases, there was a span of 9 bases. Written as DNA, the CDR3 is TGTGCCAGCAGCTTCACACCGAGCTCCTACAATGAGCAGTTCTTC. It encodes CASSFTPSSYNEQFF.

CDR3 sequence (DNA): TGTGCCAGCAGCTTGCAGGGGACAAACTATGGCTACACCTTC. This sequence encodes CASSLQGTNYGYTF. The chain has TRBV5-8 and TRBJ1-2; possibly TRBD1 for D (6 bases). V was clipped by 1 base and J by 2 bases, with 9 bases between them. The length of the CDR3 is 14 residues. CDR1 and CDR2 (germline): SGHTS, YDEGEE.

V is TRBV7-6 and J is TRBJ2-1; 12 nucleotides line up with TRBD2. V gave up 5 bases and J gave up 10 bases; unmatched junction bases: 6. The CDR3 has 14 residues. Germline CDR1 is SGHVS and CDR2 is FNYEAQ. CDR3 region: CASSTGLAGNEQFF. In DNA, the CDR3 is TGTGCCAGCAGCACTGGACTAGCGGGGAACGAGCAGTTCTTC.

The chain carries TRBV6-5 and TRBJ1-2; no definite D call. CDR3 length: 14 residues. V shed 4 bases and J shed 1 base, with 10 bases lying between them. CDR1 and CDR2 (germline): MNHEY, SVGAGI. CDR3 bases: TGTGCCAGCAGTTTAGTAGGGATTAACTATGGCTACACCTTC. Amino acid sequence: CASSLVGINYGYTF.

V and J are TRBV13 and TRBJ1-5, with TRBD1 identical over 8 bases. This CDR3 contains 20 residues. After removal of 4 bases from V and 4 bases from J, the junction contained 21 bases not matched to a gene. From germline, CDR1 is PRHDT and CDR2 FYEKMQ (reference sequence). The DNA for the CDR3 is TGTGCCAGCAGCTCCCCAGTGGACAGGGCCCTCATAGACCTTAATCAGCCCCAGCATTTT. This codes for CASSSPVDRALIDLNQPQHF.

This rearrangement joins TRBV9 to TRBJ2-3, with D possibly TRBD2 on 7 matching bases. The CDR3 has 17 amino acids. The V end lost 0 bases, the J end lost 2 bases, and 16 bases lay between the germline ends. Germline lookup yields CDR1 SGDLS and CDR2 YYNGEE. CDR3 protein: CASSVGRGGSSTDTQYF. The CDR3 DNA reads TGTGCCAGCAGCGTAGGAAGGGGGGGCTCTTCCACAGATACGCAGTATTTT.

A note on this clone: This sample includes further DNA sequences coding for the same CDR3. The chain has TRBV3-1 (or the pseudogene TRBV3-2) and TRBJ2-7, with 9 nucleotides matching TRBD1. The trim removed 3 bases at V and 5 bases at J, leaving 2 bases unmatched. The germline V gene encodes CDR1 LGHDT and CDR2 YNNKEL (reference sequence). CDR3 length: 13 residues. CDR3 region: CASSQGQGDEQYF. Written as DNA, the CDR3 is TGTGCCAGCAGCCAGGGACAGGGAGACGAGCAGTACTTC.

The chain employs TRBV7-9 and TRBJ1-6; 7 bases align to TRBD1. The length of the CDR3 is 14 residues. CDR1 is SEHNR and CDR2 is FQNEAQ in the germline V gene (reference sequence). V lost 3 bases to trimming and J lost 7 bases; unmatched junction nucleotides: 3. For the CDR3, the DNA is TGTGCCAGCAGCTTCGAGACAGGGAATTCACCCCTCCACTTT. This codes for CASSFETGNSPLHF.

The chain couples TRBV27 to TRBJ2-3; D is perhaps TRBD2 (6 bases). The CDR3 contains 12 residues. Germline V CDR1 and CDR2: MNHEY, SMNVEV (reference sequence). Trimming left V 5 bases short and J 6 bases short, with 9 bases between. The CDR3 is CASSRRGDTQYF. CDR3 in DNA: TGTGCCAGCAGTAGGAGGGGCGATACGCAGTATTTT.

This clone has a single count. This rearrangement joins TRBV6-5 to TRBJ1-1; D is possibly TRBD1 (5 bases). CDR3 size: 11 residues. Germline-derived CDR1 and CDR2 are MNHEY and SVGAGI. The V end lost 5 bases, the J end lost 12 bases, and 13 bases lay between the germline ends. The CDR3, as DNA: TGTGCCAGCAGTCTGTGGCAGGGAACTTTCTTT. Translation: CASSLWQGTFF.

This clone was seen only once. The chain is built from TRBV20-1 and TRBJ2-3; no clear D gene. There are 12 residues in the CDR3. The germline gives CDR1 DFQATT, CDR2 SNEGSKA (reference sequence). Trimming left V 3 bases short and J 0 bases short, with 4 bases between. CDR3 in DNA: TGCAGTGCTAGTTCCAGCACAGATACGCAGTATTTT. It encodes CSASSSTDTQYF.

The chain combines TRBV9 with TRBJ2-4; unclear D gene. Trimming pared 2 bases from V and 6 bases from J, leaving 15 bases between. This CDR3 comprises 15 residues. CDR1 and CDR2 (germline): SGDLS, YYNGEE. CDR3: CASSVALEGLNIQYF. The CDR3 DNA follows: TGTGCCAGCAGCGTGGCCCTAGAAGGCTTAAACATTCAGTACTTC.

In its sample, this clone was seen once. The rearrangement links TRBV3-1 (or the pseudogene TRBV3-2) to TRBJ1-1; 7 bases agree with TRBD1. The length of the CDR3 is 13 residues. Losses at the gene ends were 5 bases for V and 4 bases for J; bases not matched to a gene: 4. CDR1 and CDR2 from the germline V gene are LGHDT and YNNKEL (reference sequence). As DNA, the CDR3 is TGTGCCAGCAGCAGGGGACAGATCACTGAAGCTTTCTTT. This encodes CASSRGQITEAFF.